This TCR beta chain was retrieved from a study of Graves' ophthalmopathy and Graves' hyperthyroidism. Points on this clonotype: Germline is not matched at one junction end, which may reflect a read error.

CDR1 is SGHTA and CDR2 is FQGNSA in the germline V gene. The CDR3 runs 14 residues. The evidence that diagnosis relied on was clinical symptoms, serum thyroxine, TRAb, thyroid ultrasound and orbital computed tomography. RNA transcripts were the source from which TCR beta CDR3 regions were amplified. Second-round multiplex PCR followed a first-round RT-PCR using HTBI primers. TCRdb independently ran MiXCR on the multiplex PCR reads; one entry per CDR3 protein. The sample contains 300,000 or so distinct CDR3 sequences, roughly 17% of which appear only once. This receptor was obtained from an adult man with Graves' ophthalmopathy. J is TRBJ2-7 and V is TRBV7-2, with a weak D call TRBD2 (5 bases). Specimen: peripheral blood. The CDR3 loop reads CASSLGGSSDEQYF. The DNA of the CDR3 is TGTGCCAGCAGCTTGGGTGGGAGCTCCGACGAGCAGTACTTC.